A selection of T cell receptor beta chains follows, all from one sample in a study of CD8+ T cells in alopecia areata. Some clones are missing from TCRdb's copy, which holds only in-frame ones; the method was immunoSEQ multiplex PCR. The table includes around 100,000 clones, 45% to 65% detected once. The sample consisted of CD4+ T cells sorted from blood, taken at week 24, from a patient treated with tofacitinib. These receptors were collected from a human donor with alopecia areata. Both conserved end residues are part of each CDR3. The D gene is left open where the match is weak. A clone size is listed for some rows: how often the clone was seen (once, few, many), or a class if it is expanded.

cdr3_nt: TGTGCCGGGACGACTAGCGATACGCAGTATTTT; cdr3_aa: CAGTTSDTQYF; v_call: TRBV30; j_call: TRBJ2-3; d_call: TRBD2; cdr3_length: 11; clone_size: once
cdr3_nt: TGCGCCAGCAGCCAAGACCCGGGAACTTATGGCTACACCTTC; cdr3_aa: CASSQDPGTYGYTF; v_call: TRBV4-3; j_call: TRBJ1-2; d_call: NA; cdr3_length: 14; clone_size: NA
cdr3_nt: TGTGCCAGCAGTGCACAGGGGGACTATGGCTACACCTTC; cdr3_aa: CASSAQGDYGYTF; v_call: TRBV6-5; j_call: TRBJ1-2; d_call: TRBD1; cdr3_length: 13; clone_size: NA
cdr3_nt: TGTGCCTGGAGGGCTCCGACAGGGACAGTGATTAACTATGGCTACACCTTC; cdr3_aa: CAWRAPTGTVINYGYTF; v_call: TRBV30; j_call: TRBJ1-2; d_call: TRBD1; cdr3_length: 17; clone_size: NA
cdr3_nt: TGTGCCAGCAGCTCGTACCCGGGACTAGCGGGAAGCACAGATACGCAGTATTTT; cdr3_aa: CASSSYPGLAGSTDTQYF; v_call: TRBV7-2; j_call: TRBJ2-3; d_call: TRBD2; cdr3_length: 18; clone_size: few
cdr3_nt: TGCAGCGTTGAAGATCACCTAGGCACCTTTCAGTACTTC; cdr3_aa: CSVEDHLGTFQYF; v_call: TRBV29-1; j_call: TRBJ2-4; d_call: NA; cdr3_length: 13; clone_size: NA
cdr3_nt: TGCAGCGTTGGCAACCGTAATGAAAAACTGTTTTTT; cdr3_aa: CSVGNRNEKLFF; v_call: TRBV29-1; j_call: TRBJ1-4; d_call: NA; cdr3_length: 12; clone_size: NA
cdr3_nt: TGTGCCAGCAGCTTGGCCACCACGAGGGCTGAAGCTTTCTTT; cdr3_aa: CASSLATTRAEAFF; v_call: TRBV5-6; j_call: TRBJ1-1; d_call: NA; cdr3_length: 14; clone_size: NA
cdr3_nt: TGCGCCAGCAGCTTGCGACTAACAGGGGTTGATCGAGCCCTCCACTTT; cdr3_aa: CASSLRLTGVDRALHF; v_call: TRBV5-1; j_call: TRBJ1-6; d_call: TRBD1; cdr3_length: 16; clone_size: NA
cdr3_nt: TGTGCCAGTGGAGCGGACTTTAGCTCCTACGAGCAGTACTTC; cdr3_aa: CASGADFSSYEQYF; v_call: TRBV6-5; j_call: TRBJ2-7; d_call: NA; cdr3_length: 14; clone_size: NA
cdr3_nt: TGCGCCAGCAGCCTCCGCGGGGAGTCTGAAGCTTTCTTT; cdr3_aa: CASSLRGESEAFF; v_call: TRBV4-3; j_call: TRBJ1-1; d_call: NA; cdr3_length: 13; clone_size: NA
cdr3_nt: TGTGCCAGTAGTATAGAAACAGGGGCCATGAACACTGAAGCTTTCTTT; cdr3_aa: CASSIETGAMNTEAFF; v_call: TRBV19; j_call: TRBJ1-1; d_call: TRBD1; cdr3_length: 16; clone_size: few
cdr3_nt: TGTGCCAGCAGACCGGGACAGGGAAGCACTGAAGCTTTCTTT; cdr3_aa: CASRPGQGSTEAFF; v_call: TRBV6-5; j_call: TRBJ1-1; d_call: TRBD1; cdr3_length: 14; clone_size: NA
cdr3_nt: TGCAGCGTGAAGGGACAGGGGCATGAAAAACTGTTTTTT; cdr3_aa: CSVKGQGHEKLFF; v_call: TRBV29-1; j_call: TRBJ1-4; d_call: TRBD1; cdr3_length: 13; clone_size: NA
cdr3_nt: TGTGCCACCAGCTCCCGACGGGGCTCCTACGAGCAGTACTTC; cdr3_aa: CATSSRRGSYEQYF; v_call: TRBV15; j_call: TRBJ2-7; d_call: NA; cdr3_length: 14; clone_size: NA
cdr3_nt: TGTGCCAGCTCTCTTAGTGGAGACTACGAGCAGTACTTC; cdr3_aa: CASSLSGDYEQYF; v_call: TRBV21-1; j_call: TRBJ2-7; d_call: NA; cdr3_length: 13; clone_size: few
cdr3_nt: TGCAGCGTCGGGACAGACACCGGGGAGCTGTTTTTT; cdr3_aa: CSVGTDTGELFF; v_call: TRBV29-1; j_call: TRBJ2-2; d_call: TRBD1; cdr3_length: 12; clone_size: NA
cdr3_nt: TGTGCCAGCAGCCCATGGACCGGTACCGGGGAGCTGTTTTTT; cdr3_aa: CASSPWTGTGELFF; v_call: TRBV9; j_call: TRBJ2-2; d_call: NA; cdr3_length: 14; clone_size: NA
cdr3_nt: TGCGCCAGCAGCTTCGGGGGAGAGGACATTCAGTACTTC; cdr3_aa: CASSFGGEDIQYF; v_call: TRBV5-1; j_call: TRBJ2-4; d_call: NA; cdr3_length: 13; clone_size: NA
cdr3_nt: TGTGCCAGCCAAGGGCAGACGACTAGCACAGATACGCAGTATTTT; cdr3_aa: CASQGQTTSTDTQYF; v_call: TRBV2; j_call: TRBJ2-3; d_call: NA; cdr3_length: 15; clone_size: few
cdr3_nt: TGTGCCTGGCAGAGGACGGGGAACACTGAAGCTTTCTTT; cdr3_aa: CAWQRTGNTEAFF; v_call: TRBV30; j_call: TRBJ1-1; d_call: NA; cdr3_length: 13; clone_size: NA
cdr3_nt: TGTGCCAGCAGTTTACTGGGGGCAGGGGGTCGGATGCCCCTCCACTTT; cdr3_aa: CASSLLGAGGRMPLHF; v_call: TRBV27; j_call: TRBJ1-6; d_call: TRBD1; cdr3_length: 16; clone_size: NA
cdr3_nt: TGCGCCAGCAGCCAAAACTTCGGGGGGACCGTCTACGAGCAGTACTTC; cdr3_aa: CASSQNFGGTVYEQYF; v_call: TRBV4-1; j_call: TRBJ2-7; d_call: TRBD2; cdr3_length: 16; clone_size: once
cdr3_nt: TGTGCCAGCAGCTTGGTCGAGTCTTTCTTCACTGAAGCTTTCTTT; cdr3_aa: CASSLVESFFTEAFF; v_call: TRBV5-6; j_call: TRBJ1-1; d_call: NA; cdr3_length: 15; clone_size: NA
cdr3_nt: TGCGCCAGCAGCGCCACCATAGGAGCGGGACTAGCGGTTTACGAGCAGTACTTC; cdr3_aa: CASSATIGAGLAVYEQYF; v_call: TRBV4-3; j_call: TRBJ2-7; d_call: TRBD2; cdr3_length: 18; clone_size: NA
cdr3_nt: TGTGCCAGCAGCTTGGCAGGACAGGGCGAGGATACGCAGTATTTT; cdr3_aa: CASSLAGQGEDTQYF; v_call: TRBV5-4; j_call: TRBJ2-3; d_call: TRBD1; cdr3_length: 15; clone_size: NA
cdr3_nt: TGTGCCAGCACCCGGCCTGGGAACGAGCAGTACTTC; cdr3_aa: CASTRPGNEQYF; v_call: TRBV7-2; j_call: TRBJ2-7; d_call: NA; cdr3_length: 12; clone_size: NA
cdr3_nt: TGTGCCATCAGTGAGGAGGGCCTCTATGGCTACACCTTC; cdr3_aa: CAISEEGLYGYTF; v_call: TRBV10-3; j_call: TRBJ1-2; d_call: NA; cdr3_length: 13; clone_size: NA
cdr3_nt: TGTGCCAGCAGTGACTTCTCCAGAGTATACAATGAGCAGTTCTTC; cdr3_aa: CASSDFSRVYNEQFF; v_call: TRBV25-1; j_call: TRBJ2-1; d_call: NA; cdr3_length: 15; clone_size: NA
cdr3_nt: TGTGCCAGCAGCCAAGATCAGGGCGGGGGCCAAGAGACCCAGTACTTC; cdr3_aa: CASSQDQGGGQETQYF; v_call: TRBV4-2; j_call: TRBJ2-5; d_call: TRBD2; cdr3_length: 16; clone_size: NA
cdr3_nt: TGTGCCAGCAGGGCACAGGGGGCCGAGGAGACCCAGTACTTC; cdr3_aa: CASRAQGAEETQYF; v_call: TRBV14; j_call: TRBJ2-5; d_call: TRBD1; cdr3_length: 14; clone_size: NA
cdr3_nt: TGCGCCAGCAGCCAGAGCGAAGGTTTAGCTGGGGCCAACGTCCTGACTTTC; cdr3_aa: CASSQSEGLAGANVLTF; v_call: TRBV4-3; j_call: TRBJ2-6; d_call: NA; cdr3_length: 17; clone_size: NA
cdr3_nt: TGCGCCAGCAGCCCTCCAGTAGCGGCGAACACCGGGGAGCTGTTTTTT; cdr3_aa: CASSPPVAANTGELFF; v_call: TRBV5-1; j_call: TRBJ2-2; d_call: NA; cdr3_length: 16; clone_size: NA
cdr3_nt: TGCAGTGCTACGTTCTACGAGCAGTACTTC; cdr3_aa: CSATFYEQYF; v_call: TRBV20-1; j_call: TRBJ2-7; d_call: NA; cdr3_length: 10; clone_size: few
cdr3_nt: TGTGCCAGCAGTGAAGCTGAGGGGCGGGGCTCCTACAATGAGCAGTTCTTC; cdr3_aa: CASSEAEGRGSYNEQFF; v_call: TRBV2; j_call: TRBJ2-1; d_call: NA; cdr3_length: 17; clone_size: once
cdr3_nt: TGTGCCAGCAGCCGCCAGGGGTATGGCTATGGCTACACCTTC; cdr3_aa: CASSRQGYGYGYTF; v_call: TRBV5-8; j_call: TRBJ1-2; d_call: NA; cdr3_length: 14; clone_size: NA
cdr3_nt: TGCGCCAGCAGCCAAGACGACAGGGTTGGTGAGACCCAGTACTTC; cdr3_aa: CASSQDDRVGETQYF; v_call: TRBV4-3; j_call: TRBJ2-5; d_call: TRBD1; cdr3_length: 15; clone_size: NA
cdr3_nt: TGTGCCAGCAGCTTAGCAGCGGGGGGGACAGATACGCAGTATTTT; cdr3_aa: CASSLAAGGTDTQYF; v_call: TRBV7-2; j_call: TRBJ2-3; d_call: TRBD2; cdr3_length: 15; clone_size: NA
cdr3_nt: TGTGCCAGCAGCCCAGGACAGGGGGCGTCCGGGGAGCTGTTTTTT; cdr3_aa: CASSPGQGASGELFF; v_call: TRBV5-4; j_call: TRBJ2-2; d_call: TRBD1; cdr3_length: 15; clone_size: NA
cdr3_nt: TGCGCCAGCAGCTTGGATGGACAGGGGGGCTACACCTTC; cdr3_aa: CASSLDGQGGYTF; v_call: TRBV5-1; j_call: TRBJ1-2; d_call: TRBD1; cdr3_length: 13; clone_size: NA
cdr3_nt: TGTGCCAGTAGTATACAGGGCGACTCGTTTCAGCAGTACTTC; cdr3_aa: CASSIQGDSFQQYF; v_call: TRBV19; j_call: TRBJ2-7; d_call: NA; cdr3_length: 14; clone_size: NA
cdr3_nt: TGTGCCAGCAGCTTAGCGGGATTACTAGCGGGGTACACAGATACGCAGTATTTT; cdr3_aa: CASSLAGLLAGYTDTQYF; v_call: TRBV7-2; j_call: TRBJ2-3; d_call: TRBD2; cdr3_length: 18; clone_size: NA
cdr3_nt: TGCAGCGTTGATGAACCCGGGACAGGGTTCAACATTCAGTACTTC; cdr3_aa: CSVDEPGTGFNIQYF; v_call: TRBV29-1; j_call: TRBJ2-4; d_call: TRBD1; cdr3_length: 15; clone_size: NA
cdr3_nt: TGTGCCAGCAGCTTAATGTCCAATGAGCAGTTCTTC; cdr3_aa: CASSLMSNEQFF; v_call: TRBV7-2; j_call: TRBJ2-1; d_call: NA; cdr3_length: 12; clone_size: NA
cdr3_nt: TGCGCCAGCAGCTTTTATGGCAGGACCTACGAGCAGTACTTC; cdr3_aa: CASSFYGRTYEQYF; v_call: TRBV5-1; j_call: TRBJ2-7; d_call: NA; cdr3_length: 14; clone_size: NA
cdr3_nt: TGCAGCGCCAGTCCCGGGACAAGTGGAACTGAAGCTTTCTTT; cdr3_aa: CSASPGTSGTEAFF; v_call: TRBV29-1; j_call: TRBJ1-1; d_call: NA; cdr3_length: 14; clone_size: NA
cdr3_nt: TGTGCCAGCAGTTTTAGCGGGGGGAATGAGCAGTTCTTC; cdr3_aa: CASSFSGGNEQFF; v_call: TRBV7-2; j_call: TRBJ2-1; d_call: TRBD2; cdr3_length: 13; clone_size: many
cdr3_nt: TGTGCCAGCAGCTCTGGGTGGGGCAGCACAACAGAGACCCAGTACTTC; cdr3_aa: CASSSGWGSTTETQYF; v_call: TRBV5-6; j_call: TRBJ2-5; d_call: NA; cdr3_length: 16; clone_size: NA
cdr3_nt: TGCGCCAGCAGCTCGGATAGCTATGGCTACACCTTC; cdr3_aa: CASSSDSYGYTF; v_call: TRBV5-1; j_call: TRBJ1-2; d_call: NA; cdr3_length: 12; clone_size: few
cdr3_nt: TGTGCCAGCAGCCAAGATTGGATTAGGGGCTTCGTCTTCTTC; cdr3_aa: CASSQDWIRGFVFF; v_call: TRBV14; j_call: TRBJ2-1; d_call: NA; cdr3_length: 14; clone_size: NA
cdr3_nt: TGCGCCAGCAGCCAAGGCGGCGCGGAGATCTATGGCTACACCTTC; cdr3_aa: CASSQGGAEIYGYTF; v_call: TRBV4-1; j_call: TRBJ1-2; d_call: NA; cdr3_length: 15; clone_size: NA
cdr3_nt: TGTGCCAGCAGCAGTTACGCAGATGCAGCTTTCTTT; cdr3_aa: CASSSYADAAFF; v_call: TRBV7-8; j_call: TRBJ1-1; d_call: NA; cdr3_length: 12; clone_size: NA
cdr3_nt: TGTGCCAGCAGCTTTAGGGGTGAGGACTACACCTTC; cdr3_aa: CASSFRGEDYTF; v_call: TRBV7-9; j_call: TRBJ1-2; d_call: NA; cdr3_length: 12; clone_size: few
cdr3_nt: TGTGCCAGCAGTCTACAGGGATTCTATAATTCACCCCTCCACTTT; cdr3_aa: CASSLQGFYNSPLHF; v_call: TRBV2; j_call: TRBJ1-6; d_call: NA; cdr3_length: 15; clone_size: many